A single sample gave rise to the 32 T cell receptor beta chains below, sequenced in a study of beta chain features in type 1 diabetes. Reverse transcribing all isolated RNA meant expressed TCRB transcripts were sequenced. Produced via immunoSEQ multiplex PCR; TCRdb's table is partial and in-frame only. The sample contains about 620,000 clones, 15% to 18% of which appear only once. Sequencing was performed on naive CD4+ T cells from blood. The receptors were gathered from a man aged 18 to 30 in good health.

The rearrangement joins TRBV19 to TRBJ1-2, with 8 bases that match TRBD1. Germline assignment: CDR1 LNHDA and CDR2 SQIVND (reference sequence). V trimming: 6 bases; J trimming: 5 bases; junction bases outside the gene matches: 2. The CDR3 is 12 amino acids. The CDR3 sequence: CASSDRGYGYTF. For the CDR3, the DNA is TGTGCCAGTAGCGACAGGGGTTATGGCTACACCTTC. The full variable domain, rest sourced from reference TRBV19 and TRBJ1-2, is DGGITQSPKYLFRKEGQNVTLSCEQNLNHDAMYWYRQDPGQGLRLIYYSQIVNDFQKGDIAEGYSVSREKKESFPLTVTSAQKNPTAFYLCASSDRGYGYTFGSGTRLTVV.

This clone was recorded a few times. The chain couples TRBV7-9 to TRBJ1-2, with D unresolved. Germline CDR1 reads SEHNR; CDR2 reads FQNEAQ (reference sequence). Trimming removed 5 bases at V and 3 bases at J, with 7 bases between. The CDR3 is made up of 12 amino acids. The CDR3 nucleotides are TGTGCCAGCAGCCCAGAACACTATGGCTACACCTTC. Protein: CASSPEHYGYTF.

This clone was recorded a few times. This chain joins TRBV5-1 and TRBJ2-1, with 12 bases identical to TRBD2. The CDR3 has 18 residues. The germline V gene encodes CDR1 SGHRS and CDR2 YFSETQ. Trimming removed 7 bases from V and 7 bases from J; junction bases left unmatched: 18. CDR3 region: CASSGSLLAGGPGNEQFF. CDR3 coding DNA: TGCGCCAGCTCGGGGTCCCTCCTAGCGGGAGGGCCGGGTAATGAGCAGTTCTTC.

Regarding this clone: Different DNA sequences within this sample yield the same CDR3. The rearrangement uses TRBV18 and TRBJ2-7; no firm D call. The CDR3 runs 13 residues. Germline CDR1 KGHSH, CDR2 LQKENI. Between the trimmed V and J ends, which lost 0 bases and 4 bases, there was a span of 7 bases. The CDR3 loop is CASSPPAAYEQYF. The CDR3 DNA reads as TGTGCCAGCTCACCACCGGCCGCATACGAGCAGTACTTC.

This clone was found a few times. This sequence joins TRBV6-1 and TRBJ2-7; TRBD2 matches at 14 bases. In germline, CDR1 is MNHNS, CDR2 SASEGT. The CDR3 is 15 amino acids. J was trimmed by 3 bases and V by 4 bases; bases with no gene match: 2. CDR3: CASSGGLAGVYEQYF. CDR3 nucleotides: TGTGCCAGCAGTGGGGGACTAGCGGGAGTCTACGAGCAGTACTTC.

The chain employs TRBV30 and TRBJ1-1, with a possible D match to TRBD1 (5 bases). CDR3 length equals 15 residues. Germline V CDR1 and CDR2: GTSNPN, SVGIG (reference sequence). V dropped 0 bases and J dropped 3 bases, with 14 bases sitting between them. The CDR3 DNA follows: TGTGCCTGGAGTGTACGAGGAACAGGACACACTGAAGCTTTCTTT. It codes for CAWSVRGTGHTEAFF. Full variable domain (rest looked up from reference TRBV30 and TRBJ1-1): SQTIHQWPATLVQPVGSPLSLECTVEGTSNPNLYWYRQAAGRGLQLLFYSVGIGQISSEVPQNLSASRPQDRQFILSSKKLLLSDSGFYLCAWSVRGTGHTEAFFGQGTRLTVV.

This clone was recorded a few times. The J gene is TRBJ2-7, the V gene TRBV7-3; D unresolved. V lost 5 bases and J lost 6, with 14 bases in between. Germline CDR1 reads SGHTA; CDR2 reads FQGTGA. This CDR3 spans 13 amino acids. As DNA, the CDR3 is TGTGCCAGCAGCCCTTCGGCCCTTCGCGAGCAGTACTTC. It translates to CASSPSALREQYF. The entire variable domain, with the rest obtained from reference TRBV7-3 and TRBJ2-7, is as follows: GAGVSQTPSNKVTEKGKYVELRCDPISGHTALYWYRQSLGQGPEFLIYFQGTGAADDSGLPNDRFFAVRPEGSVSTLKIQRTERGDSAVYLCASSPSALREQYFGPGTRLTVT.

V is TRBV19 and J is TRBJ2-7, with D tentatively TRBD1 or TRBD2 (5 bases each). From germline, CDR1 is LNHDA and CDR2 SQIVND (reference sequence). The CDR3 runs to 14 residues. V gave up 3 bases and J gave up 2 bases, with 11 bases separating them. The CDR3 bases are TGTGCCAGTAGTATCACCGGGACGGCCTACGAGCAGTACTTC. It encodes CASSITGTAYEQYF.

This clone has more than one count but fewer than ten. This rearrangement joins TRBV29-1 to TRBJ1-2; D perhaps matches TRBD1 (6 bases). With 3 bases removed from V and 5 bases from J, the gap between germline ends came to 10 bases. Germline V CDR1 and CDR2: SQVTM, ANQGSEA. The CDR3 runs 12 residues. The CDR3 here is CSVEKGGYGYTF. Written as DNA, the CDR3 is TGCAGCGTTGAGAAGGGGGGGTATGGCTACACCTTC.

V is TRBV2 and J is TRBJ1-1; D unclear. The CDR3 is 13 residues long. The V gene lost 7 bases and the J gene lost 1 base, with 10 bases spanning the gap. Germline lookup yields CDR1 SNHLY and CDR2 FYNNEI. The CDR3 DNA reads TGTGCCAGCAATCGAAACCAGAACACTGAAGCTTTCTTT. Translation gives CASNRNQNTEAFF.

This clone has only a few counts. V and J are TRBV7-3 and TRBJ2-1; tentative D call: TRBD2 (5 bases). This CDR3 has 13 residues. The V gene lost 6 bases and the J gene lost 6 bases, with 12 bases spanning the gap. Germline V CDR1 and CDR2: SGHTA, FQGTGA. CDR3 amino acids: CASSPLAGNEQFF. The CDR3 nucleotides read TGTGCCAGCAGTCCCCTAGCCGGCAATGAGCAGTTCTTC.

A few counts support this clone. Here the CDR3 omits its conserved ending phenylalanine or tryptophan, so a read error is the likely source. CDR3 DNA sequence: TGTGCCATCAGTGAGTCGGAGGGGGGGACTGGAGCTTTCCTT. Translation gives CAISESEGGTGAFL. The rearrangement uses TRBV10-3 and TRBJ1-1; possibly TRBD1 for D (6 bases). This CDR3 is built from 14 residues. CDR1 and CDR2 from the germline V gene are ENHRY and SYGVKD.

V usage is TRBV5-1 and J usage is TRBJ2-1; 8 bases align to TRBD2. This CDR3 contains 17 residues. Looked up from germline, CDR1 is SGHRS and CDR2 is YFSETQ. Trimming removed 6 bases from V and 8 bases from J; junction bases left unmatched: 19. The DNA for the CDR3 is TGCGCCAGCACCCCGTGGGGGGCGGGGGGTTTATTGGATGAGCAGTTCTTC. This codes for CASTPWGAGGLLDEQFF.

This clone was counted only a few times. V usage is TRBV7-2 and J usage is TRBJ1-2; D is uncertain. Germline V gene lookup returns CDR1 SGHTA and CDR2 FQGNSA. CDR3 size: 15 residues. The germline V and J ends were trimmed by 1 base and 0 bases, with 9 bases remaining between them. CDR3 sequence reads: CASSLGSPANYGYTF. The CDR3 DNA follows: TGTGCCAGCAGCTTAGGCAGTCCGGCTAACTATGGCTACACCTTC.

A few counts support this clone. This specimen includes other DNA sequences encoding the same CDR3. The chain recombines TRBV7-9 with TRBJ2-7; D gene uncertain. The V gene lost 5 bases and the J gene lost 3 bases, with 5 bases spanning the gap. CDR1 is SEHNR and CDR2 is FQNEAQ in the germline V gene (reference sequence). The CDR3 runs 11 residues. CDR3 nucleotide sequence: TGTGCCAGCAGCCGTGGCTACGAGCAGTACTTC. It is translated as CASSRGYEQYF.

The chain carries TRBV4-2 and TRBJ2-5; 8 bases match TRBD1. Trimming took 0 bases from V and 4 from J; bases not matched to a gene: 7. The CDR3 runs 16 residues. Germline assignment: CDR1 LGHNA and CDR2 YNFKEQ. CDR3 amino acids: CASSQEGADRGETQYF. The DNA of the CDR3 is TGTGCCAGCAGCCAAGAGGGGGCCGACAGGGGAGAGACCCAGTACTTC.

The rearrangement joins TRBV4-3 to TRBJ1-1, with 8 nucleotides matching TRBD1. V lost 3 bases, J lost 4 bases, and 13 bases stayed unmatched. The germline V gene has CDR1 LGHNA and CDR2 YSLEER. The CDR3 consists of 17 residues. Written as DNA, the CDR3 is TGCGCCAGCAGCCAGGCCCCGGCAGGGGGCCTTGGCACTGAAGCTTTCTTT. Translating it yields CASSQAPAGGLGTEAFF.

This clone was picked up a small number of times. This CDR3 reads CASSPGGLGNQPQHF. The CDR3 DNA follows: TGTGCCAGCAGCCCAGGGGGCCTGGGCAATCAGCCCCAGCATTTT. The chain recombines TRBV6-5 with TRBJ1-5; 8 positions agree with TRBD1. CDR3 length: 15 amino acids. Germline V lookup: CDR1 MNHEY, CDR2 SVGAGI. V dropped 6 bases and J dropped 2; count of bases not matched to a gene: 6.

The count of this clone is one. Here the CDR3 DNA reads TGTGCCAGCTCACCACCGGGCAGGAGCTCCTACGAGCAGTACTTC. Translating it yields CASSPPGRSSYEQYF. J is TRBJ2-7 and V is TRBV18, with D uncertain. CDR1 is KGHSH, CDR2 LQKENI, per germline. Trimming took off 0 bases at V and 0 bases at J, with 9 bases between the two ends. This CDR3 region has 15 residues.

The CDR3 DNA sequence: TGTGCCAGCAGCTTAGGCGGGACAAGCTCCTACGAGCAGTACTTC. Translation gives CASSLGGTSSYEQYF. The chain is built from TRBV7-8 and TRBJ2-7; D may be TRBD1 or TRBD2 (6 bases each). V was pared by 1 base and J by 0 bases, with 10 bases between. This CDR3 has 15 amino acids. CDR1 and CDR2 from the germline V gene are SGHVS and FQNEAQ. Complete variable domain (other parts from reference TRBV7-8 and TRBJ2-7): GAGVSQSPRYKVAKRGQDVALRCDPISGHVSLFWYQQALGQGPEFLTYFQNEAQLDKSGLPSDRFFAERPEGSVSTLKIQRTQQEDSAVYLCASSLGGTSSYEQYFGPGTRLTVT.

J is TRBJ1-2 and V is TRBV18, with unresolved D. Germline V gene lookup returns CDR1 KGHSH and CDR2 LQKENI. Deletions cut 2 bases from V and 1 base from J, with 11 bases between. The CDR3 consists of 15 residues. In nucleotides, the CDR3 is TGTGCCAGCTCACCAGGGCACGGGGATAACTATGGCTACACCTTC. This gives the protein CASSPGHGDNYGYTF.

The rearrangement uses TRBV6-6 and TRBJ2-3, with 8 bases aligning to TRBD1. The CDR3 extends over 16 amino acids. V trimming: 4 bases; J trimming: 1 base; junction bases outside the gene matches: 7. The V gene's germline CDR1 is MNHNY and CDR2 SVGAGI (reference sequence). DNA for the CDR3: TGTGCCAGCAGTTCCCGGACAGGGTACCGCACAGATACGCAGTATTTT. Translation: CASSSRTGYRTDTQYF.

This chain links TRBV6-4 with TRBJ1-1, with D tentatively TRBD1 (5 bases). The CDR3 extends over 13 amino acids. Germline V CDR1 and CDR2: MRHNA, SNTAGT. Deletions cut 1 base from V and 11 bases from J, with 14 bases between. CDR3 sequence (DNA): TGTGCCAGCAGTGACTTTGGGCAGGGTAAGGCTTTCTTT. Its protein product is CASSDFGQGKAFF.

This clone has a handful of counts. The chain has TRBV4-1 and TRBJ1-5; TRBD1 matches 12 bases. CDR3 length: 16 residues. The V gene's germline CDR1 is MGHRA and CDR2 YSYEKL. The junction had 3 bases not matched to a gene; V was cut back by 1 base and J by 5 bases. CDR3 in amino acids: CASSQGGQGADQPQHF. The CDR3 nucleotides are TGCGCCAGCAGCCAAGGGGGACAGGGGGCGGATCAGCCCCAGCATTTT.

In this sample, this clone turned up a few times. This sequence joins TRBV29-1 and TRBJ1-1; tentatively, D is TRBD1 (5 bases). Germline V gene sequence: CDR1 SQVTM, CDR2 ANQGSEA. Trimming cost V 7 bases and J 1 base, with 22 bases left between them. This CDR3 has 16 amino acids. CDR3 amino acids: CSALWGLSRENTEAFF. As DNA, the CDR3 is TGCAGCGCCCTCTGGGGACTCTCGAGGGAGAACACTGAAGCTTTCTTT.

This clone was observed a handful of times. The sample has other DNA sequences that encode this CDR3 too. The gene calls are TRBV19 and TRBJ2-1; tentative D call: TRBD1 (6 bases). Trimming took 6 bases from V and 0 from J, leaving 9 bases between them. Germline CDR1 reads LNHDA; CDR2 reads SQIVND (reference sequence). The CDR3 covers 14 residues. CDR3 amino acids: CASSIRGSYNEQFF. CDR3 DNA: TGTGCCAGTAGCATCAGGGGCTCCTACAATGAGCAGTTCTTC.

The rearrangement links TRBV4-3 to TRBJ1-2; TRBD1 is a possible D gene (6 bases). Trimming took 0 bases from V and 5 from J, leaving 13 bases between them. The CDR3 is 15 amino acids. Looked up from germline, CDR1 is LGHNA and CDR2 is YSLEER. CDR3 amino acids: CASSQDGGPGYGYTF. The CDR3 coding sequence is TGCGCCAGCAGCCAAGATGGGGGGCCGGGTTATGGCTACACCTTC.

A few counts support this clone. This sequence joins TRBV7-3 and TRBJ2-7; a weak D match, TRBD1 (6 bases). Trimming took 8 bases from V and 4 from J, leaving 18 bases between them. The CDR3 has 14 amino acids. Germline assignment: CDR1 SGHTA and CDR2 FQGTGA. Here the CDR3 reads CASSEQGPPYEQYF. The CDR3 region has the DNA TGTGCCAGCTCTGAACAGGGACCTCCGTACGAGCAGTACTTC.

The CDR3 spells CSVGTERMVQYF. The CDR3 nucleotides are TGCAGCGTAGGGACAGAACGGATGGTCCAGTACTTC. The V and J genes are TRBV29-1 and TRBJ2-5; 7 bases match TRBD1. Germline V gene data show CDR1 as SQVTM and CDR2 as ANQGSEA. This CDR3 is 12 amino acids long. V was pared by 6 bases and J by 10 bases, with 11 bases of the junction left unmatched.

Only a few counts were recorded for this clone. The V gene is TRBV5-1, the J gene TRBJ1-3, with unresolved D. Trimming shortened V by 0 bases and J by 1 base, and 14 bases separated the two germline ends. There are 17 residues in the CDR3. CDR1 and CDR2 from the germline V gene are SGHRS and YFSETQ. CDR3 sequence (DNA): TGCGCCAGCAGCTTGGTGGCAGGTCGAGGGTCTGGAAACACCATATATTTT. It codes for CASSLVAGRGSGNTIYF. The variable domain in full, with the rest retrieved from reference TRBV5-1 and TRBJ1-3, is KAGVTQTPRYLIKTRGQQVTLSCSPISGHRSVSWYQQTPGQGLQFLFEYFSETQRNKGNFPGRFSGRQFSNSRSEMNVSTLELGDSALYLCASSLVAGRGSGNTIYFGEGSWLTVV.

The chain carries TRBV19 and TRBJ2-3; 8 bases are shared with TRBD2. There are 15 residues in the CDR3. V lost 3 bases to trimming and J lost 3 bases; unmatched junction nucleotides: 5. Germline CDR1 reads LNHDA; CDR2 reads SQIVND (reference sequence). The CDR3 DNA reads as TGTGCCAGTAGTATTGTGGGACTAGGGACAGATACGCAGTATTTT. The encoded protein is CASSIVGLGTDTQYF.

The chain couples TRBV7-2 to TRBJ2-1, with 8 bases identical to TRBD1. CDR1 SGHTA and CDR2 FQGNSA come from the germline V gene. V lost 4 bases and J lost 9; bases outside the gene matches: 8. This CDR3 region has 14 residues. CDR3 protein: CASSSTGGRGEQFF. CDR3 nucleotide sequence: TGTGCCAGCAGCTCAACAGGGGGAAGGGGTGAGCAGTTCTTC.